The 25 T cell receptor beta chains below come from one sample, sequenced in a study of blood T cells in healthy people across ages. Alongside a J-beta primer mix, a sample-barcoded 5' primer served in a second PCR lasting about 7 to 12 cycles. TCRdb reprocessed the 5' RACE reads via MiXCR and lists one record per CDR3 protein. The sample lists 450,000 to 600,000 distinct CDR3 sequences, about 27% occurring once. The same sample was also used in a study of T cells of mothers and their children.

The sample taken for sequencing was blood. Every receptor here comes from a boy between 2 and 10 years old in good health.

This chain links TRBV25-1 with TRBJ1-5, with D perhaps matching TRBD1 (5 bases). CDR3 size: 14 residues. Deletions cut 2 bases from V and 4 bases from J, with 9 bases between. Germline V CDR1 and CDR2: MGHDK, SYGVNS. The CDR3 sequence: CASSERGGNQPQHF. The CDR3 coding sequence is TGTGCCAGCAGTGAAAGGGGCGGAAATCAGCCCCAGCATTTT.

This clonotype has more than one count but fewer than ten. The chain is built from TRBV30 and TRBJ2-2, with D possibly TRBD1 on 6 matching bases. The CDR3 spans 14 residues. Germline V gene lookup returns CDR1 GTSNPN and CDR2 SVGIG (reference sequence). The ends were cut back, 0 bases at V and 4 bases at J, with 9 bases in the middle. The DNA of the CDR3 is TGTGCCTGGAGTGTGAACAGGGTCACCGGGGAGCTGTTTTTT. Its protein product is CAWSVNRVTGELFF.

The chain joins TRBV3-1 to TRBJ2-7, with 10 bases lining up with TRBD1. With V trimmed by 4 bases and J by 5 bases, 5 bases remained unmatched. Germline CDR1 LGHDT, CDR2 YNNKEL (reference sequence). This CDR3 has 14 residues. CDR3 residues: CASSLQGQGNEQYF. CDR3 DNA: TGTGCCAGCAGCCTTCAGGGACAGGGGAACGAGCAGTACTTC.

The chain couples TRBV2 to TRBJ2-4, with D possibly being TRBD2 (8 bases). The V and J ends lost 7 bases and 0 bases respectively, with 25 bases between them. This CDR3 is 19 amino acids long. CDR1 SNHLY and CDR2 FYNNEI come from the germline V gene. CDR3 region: CASTLKGATSEIAKNIQYF. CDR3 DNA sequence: TGTGCCAGCACCCTTAAGGGGGCGACTAGCGAAATAGCCAAAAACATTCAGTACTTC.

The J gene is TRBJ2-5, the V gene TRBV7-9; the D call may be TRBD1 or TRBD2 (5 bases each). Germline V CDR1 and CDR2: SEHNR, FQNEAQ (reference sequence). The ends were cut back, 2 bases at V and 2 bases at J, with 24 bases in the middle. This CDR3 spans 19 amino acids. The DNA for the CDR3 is TGTGCCAGCAGCTTACTTGGACCGGGACCGGACAAACCTCAAGAGACCCAGTACTTC. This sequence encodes CASSLLGPGPDKPQETQYF.

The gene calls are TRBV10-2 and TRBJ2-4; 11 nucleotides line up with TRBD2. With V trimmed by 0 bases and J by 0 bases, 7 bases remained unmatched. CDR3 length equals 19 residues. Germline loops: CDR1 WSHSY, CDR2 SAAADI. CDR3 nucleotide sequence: TGCGCCAGCAGTGAGTCGATCCTAGCGGGGGGTCTAGCCAAAAACATTCAGTACTTC. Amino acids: CASSESILAGGLAKNIQYF.

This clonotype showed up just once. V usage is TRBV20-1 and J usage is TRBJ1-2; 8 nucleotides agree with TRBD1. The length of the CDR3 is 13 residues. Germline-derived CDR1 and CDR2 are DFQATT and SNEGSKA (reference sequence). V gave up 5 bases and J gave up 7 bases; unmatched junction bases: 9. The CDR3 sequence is CSAGSPGGGGYTF. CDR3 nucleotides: TGCAGTGCTGGATCTCCAGGGGGCGGTGGCTACACCTTC.

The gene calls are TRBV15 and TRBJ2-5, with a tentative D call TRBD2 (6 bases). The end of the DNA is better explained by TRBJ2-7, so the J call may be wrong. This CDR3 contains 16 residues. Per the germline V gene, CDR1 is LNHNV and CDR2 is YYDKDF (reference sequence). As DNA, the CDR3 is TGTGCCACCAGCAAGGGACTGGGCAGGAGCTCCTACGAGCAGTACTTC. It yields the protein CATSKGLGRSSYEQYF.

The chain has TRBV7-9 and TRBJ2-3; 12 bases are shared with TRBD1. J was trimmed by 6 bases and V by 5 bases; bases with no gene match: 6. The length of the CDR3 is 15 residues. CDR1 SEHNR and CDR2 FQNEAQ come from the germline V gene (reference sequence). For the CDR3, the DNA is TGTGCCAGCAGCCCGGGACAGGGGGCTCGGGATACGCAGTATTTT. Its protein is CASSPGQGARDTQYF. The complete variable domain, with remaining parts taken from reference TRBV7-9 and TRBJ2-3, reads DTGVSQNPRHKITKRGQNVTFRCDPISEHNRLYWYRQTLGQGPEFLTYFQNEAQLEKSRLLSDRFSAERPKGSFSTLEIQRTEQGDSAMYLCASSPGQGARDTQYFGPGTRLTVL.

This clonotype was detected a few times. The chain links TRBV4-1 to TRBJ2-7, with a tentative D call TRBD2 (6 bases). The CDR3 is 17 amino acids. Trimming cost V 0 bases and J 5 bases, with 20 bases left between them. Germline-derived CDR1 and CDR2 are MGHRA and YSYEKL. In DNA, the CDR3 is TGCGCCAGCAGCCAAGAGGGATCCGGGCTCGGGAGCCACGAGCAGTACTTC. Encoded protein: CASSQEGSGLGSHEQYF.

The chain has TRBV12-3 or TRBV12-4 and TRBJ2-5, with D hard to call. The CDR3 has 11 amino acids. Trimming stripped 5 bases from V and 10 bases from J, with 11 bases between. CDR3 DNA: TGTGCCAGCAGTCCCGGGTACGACCAGTACTTC. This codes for CASSPGYDQYF.

The CDR3 DNA sequence: TGTGCCAGCAGCAAAGGGGAGGCTTTTCGGGGGGATGGCAAAAACATTCAGTACTTC. Protein sequence: CASSKGEAFRGDGKNIQYF. The chain has TRBV21-1 and TRBJ2-4; the table's D call, TRBD2, has no DNA check behind it. TRBV21-1 corresponds to a pseudogene. The CDR3 consists of 19 residues.

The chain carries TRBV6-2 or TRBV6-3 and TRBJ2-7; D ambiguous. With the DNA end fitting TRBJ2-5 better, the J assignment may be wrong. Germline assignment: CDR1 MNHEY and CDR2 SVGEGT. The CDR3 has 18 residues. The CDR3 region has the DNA TGTGCCAGCAGTCGCGCTCTTTTACTGCGGCCTTGGGGAGAGACCCAGTACTTC. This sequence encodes CASSRALLLRPWGETQYF.

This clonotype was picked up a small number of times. Here the CDR3 reads CASSTISGGSRNEQFF. For the CDR3, the DNA is TGTGCCAGTAGTACAATTAGCGGGGGGTCCCGCAATGAGCAGTTCTTC. This rearrangement joins TRBV19 to TRBJ2-7; the match to TRBD2 covers 10 bases. The end of the DNA is better explained by TRBJ2-1, so the J call may be wrong. Per the germline V gene, CDR1 is LNHDA and CDR2 is SQIVND (reference sequence). The CDR3 has 16 residues.

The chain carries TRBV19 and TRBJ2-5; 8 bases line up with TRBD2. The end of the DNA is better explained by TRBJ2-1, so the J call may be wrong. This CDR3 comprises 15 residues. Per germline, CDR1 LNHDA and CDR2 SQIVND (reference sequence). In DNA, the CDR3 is TGTGCCAGTAGTAGTGGCGGGAGGACCTACAATGAGCAGTTCTTC. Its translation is CASSSGGRTYNEQFF.

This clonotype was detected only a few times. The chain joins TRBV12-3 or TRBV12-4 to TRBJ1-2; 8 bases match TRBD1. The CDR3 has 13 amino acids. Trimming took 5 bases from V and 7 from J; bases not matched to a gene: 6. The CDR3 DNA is TGTGCCAGCAGTGCGGGACAGGCTTTTGGCTACACCTTC. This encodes CASSAGQAFGYTF.

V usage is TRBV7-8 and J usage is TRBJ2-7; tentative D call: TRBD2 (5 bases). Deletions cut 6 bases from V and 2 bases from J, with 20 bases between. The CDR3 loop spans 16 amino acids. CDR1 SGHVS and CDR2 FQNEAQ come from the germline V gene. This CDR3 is CASSPSPPDLPYEQYF. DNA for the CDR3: TGTGCCAGCAGTCCTAGTCCCCCGGACTTGCCCTACGAGCAGTACTTC. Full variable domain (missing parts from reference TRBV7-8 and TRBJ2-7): GAGVSQSPRYKVAKRGQDVALRCDPISGHVSLFWYQQALGQGPEFLTYFQNEAQLDKSGLPSDRFFAERPEGSVSTLKIQRTQQEDSAVYLCASSPSPPDLPYEQYFGPGTRLTVT.

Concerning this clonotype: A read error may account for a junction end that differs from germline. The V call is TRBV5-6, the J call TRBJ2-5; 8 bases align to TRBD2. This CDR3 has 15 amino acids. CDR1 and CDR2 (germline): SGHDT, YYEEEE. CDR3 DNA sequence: TGTGCCAGCAGCTTGAGGAGCGGGAGTCGGGAGACCCGGTACTTC. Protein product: CASSLRSGSRETRYF. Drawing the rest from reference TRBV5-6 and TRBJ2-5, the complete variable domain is DAGVTQSPTHLIKTRGQQVTLRCSPKSGHDTVSWYQQALGQGPQFIFQYYEEEERQRGNFPDRFSGHQFPNYSSELNVNALLLGDSALYLCASSLRSGSRETRYFGPGTRLLVL.

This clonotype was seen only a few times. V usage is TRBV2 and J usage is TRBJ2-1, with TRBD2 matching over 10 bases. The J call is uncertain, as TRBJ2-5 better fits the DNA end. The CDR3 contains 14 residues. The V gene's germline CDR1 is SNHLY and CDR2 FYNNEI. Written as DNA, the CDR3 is TGTGCCAGCATCAGACTAGCGGGCCAAGAGACCCAGTACTTC. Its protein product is CASIRLAGQETQYF.

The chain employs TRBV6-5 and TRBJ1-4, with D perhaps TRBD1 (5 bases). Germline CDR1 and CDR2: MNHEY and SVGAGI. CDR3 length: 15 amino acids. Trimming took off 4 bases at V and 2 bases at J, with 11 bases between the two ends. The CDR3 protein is CASSSRQFTNEKLFF. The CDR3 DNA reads TGTGCCAGCAGTTCCCGACAGTTTACTAATGAAAAACTGTTTTTT.

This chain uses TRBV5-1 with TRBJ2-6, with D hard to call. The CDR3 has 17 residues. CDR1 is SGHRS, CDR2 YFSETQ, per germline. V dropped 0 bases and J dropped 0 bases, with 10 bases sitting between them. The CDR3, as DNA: TGCGCCAGCAGCTTGGGGCCAATTCTCTCTGGGGCCAACGTCCTGACTTTC. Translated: CASSLGPILSGANVLTF. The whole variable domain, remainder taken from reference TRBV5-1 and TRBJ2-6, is KAGVTQTPRYLIKTRGQQVTLSCSPISGHRSVSWYQQTPGQGLQFLFEYFSETQRNKGNFPGRFSGRQFSNSRSEMNVSTLELGDSALYLCASSLGPILSGANVLTFGAGSRLTVL.

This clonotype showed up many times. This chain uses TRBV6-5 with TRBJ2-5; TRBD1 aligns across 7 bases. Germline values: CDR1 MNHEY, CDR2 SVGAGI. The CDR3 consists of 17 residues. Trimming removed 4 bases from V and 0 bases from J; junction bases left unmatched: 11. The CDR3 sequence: CASSSRGWGPNQETQYF. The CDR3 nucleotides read TGTGCCAGCAGTTCCAGGGGGTGGGGACCAAACCAAGAGACCCAGTACTTC.

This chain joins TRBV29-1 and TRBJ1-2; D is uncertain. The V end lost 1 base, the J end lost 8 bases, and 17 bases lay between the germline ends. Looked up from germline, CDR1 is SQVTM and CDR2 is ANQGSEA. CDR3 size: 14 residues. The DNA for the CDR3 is TGCAGCGTTGAAGTCCCCGACGCTTTCGGGGGCTACACCTTC. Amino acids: CSVEVPDAFGGYTF.

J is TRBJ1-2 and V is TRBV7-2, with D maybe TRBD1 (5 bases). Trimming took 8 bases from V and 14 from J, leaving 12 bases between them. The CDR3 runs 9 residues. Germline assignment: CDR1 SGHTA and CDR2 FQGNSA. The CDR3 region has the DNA TGTGCCAGCGGCCCCGGGACTACCTTC. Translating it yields CASGPGTTF.

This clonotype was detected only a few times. CDR3 DNA: TGCGCCAGCAGCTTGGAACAGGGGCCAGATACGCAGTATTTT. Translated, it gives CASSLEQGPDTQYF. This chain links TRBV5-1 with TRBJ2-3; TRBD1 aligns across 7 bases. CDR1 is SGHRS and CDR2 is YFSETQ in the germline V gene. J gave up 4 bases and V 0 bases, and 2 bases lay outside the gene matches. There are 14 residues in the CDR3.